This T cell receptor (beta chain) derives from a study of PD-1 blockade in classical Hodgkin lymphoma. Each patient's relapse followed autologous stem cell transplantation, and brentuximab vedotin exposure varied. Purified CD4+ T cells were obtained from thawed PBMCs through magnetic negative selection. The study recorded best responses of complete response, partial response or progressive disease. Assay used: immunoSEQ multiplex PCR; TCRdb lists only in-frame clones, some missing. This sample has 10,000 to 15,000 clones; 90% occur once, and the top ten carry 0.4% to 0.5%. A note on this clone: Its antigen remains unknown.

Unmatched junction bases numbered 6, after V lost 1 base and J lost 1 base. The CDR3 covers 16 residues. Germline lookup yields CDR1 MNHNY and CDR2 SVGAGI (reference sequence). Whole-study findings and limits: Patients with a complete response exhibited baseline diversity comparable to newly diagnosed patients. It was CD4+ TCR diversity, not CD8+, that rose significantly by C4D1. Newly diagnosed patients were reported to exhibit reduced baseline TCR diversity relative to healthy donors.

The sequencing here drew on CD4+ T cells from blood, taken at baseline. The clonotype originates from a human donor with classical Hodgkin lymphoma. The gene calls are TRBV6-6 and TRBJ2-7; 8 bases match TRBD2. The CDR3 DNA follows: TGTGCCAGCAGTTACTTTTCGCGGGGGGCTTCCTACGAGCAGTACTTC. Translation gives CASSYFSRGASYEQYF.